This T cell receptor (beta chain) was found in a study of blood T cell repertoires in COVID-19. The CDR3 contains 13 residues. Between the trimmed V and J ends, which lost 3 bases and 10 bases, there was a span of 15 bases. Germline V CDR1 and CDR2: SEHNR, FQNEAQ (reference sequence). TCRdb keeps only in-frame clones here, not all; method: immunoSEQ multiplex PCR. The sample consists of around 300,000 clones, roughly 90% of them appearing once. The source is a young man with active or convalescent COVID-19. Sequenced sample: peripheral blood. The chain uses TRBV7-9 and TRBJ1-1; the D gene is possibly TRBD1 (6 bases). The CDR3, as DNA: TGTGCCAGCAGCTTCACACCGGGACACGGAGCTTTCTTT. Its translation is CASSFTPGHGAFF.